A single sample is the source of the 30 T cell receptor beta chains below, sequenced in a study of early T cells in non-severe SARS-CoV-2 infection. TCRdb processed the 5' RACE reads anew with MiXCR; each CDR3 protein has one entry. The repertoire holds 25,000 to 35,000 distinct CDR3 sequences, with approximately 5.3% as singletons. Material: whole blood. All receptors derive from an adult who was a healthcare worker with PCR-confirmed SARS-CoV-2 infection or an uninfected control (not recorded which).

This clonotype was seen repeatedly, ten times or more. The rearrangement uses TRBV28 and TRBJ1-5, with D hard to call. Per germline, CDR1 MDHEN and CDR2 SYDVKM. V was clipped by 7 bases and J by 1 base, with 14 bases between them. The CDR3 contains 15 residues. For the CDR3, the DNA is TGTGCCAGCACCATCGACCCATTAAGCAATCAGCCCCAGCATTTT. Amino acids: CASTIDPLSNQPQHF.

This clonotype was seen ten or more times. The rearrangement uses TRBV10-3 and TRBJ1-2, with 7 nucleotides matching TRBD1. Trimming removed 4 bases from V and 5 bases from J; junction bases left unmatched: 7. CDR3 size: 14 residues. The germline V gene encodes CDR1 ENHRY and CDR2 SYGVKD. The CDR3 is CAISAGTAEYGYTF. CDR3 DNA sequence: TGTGCCATCAGTGCTGGGACAGCTGAATATGGCTACACCTTC.

The chain combines TRBV6-6 with TRBJ2-3; D uncertain. Germline CDR1 MNHNY, CDR2 SVGAGI (reference sequence). Between the trimmed V and J ends, which lost 5 bases and 3 bases, there was a span of 12 bases. The CDR3 covers 14 residues. For the CDR3, the DNA is TGTGCCAGCAGTAAGACTCCGTGGACAGATACGCAGTATTTT. Amino acids: CASSKTPWTDTQYF.

In the case of this clonotype: A read error may be the cause here, since a much bigger clone is one base away. CDR3 DNA sequence: TGTGCCAACAGTCCTGGAATAGGGCTGGAGTACTTC. Protein: CANSPGIGLEYF. The chain carries TRBV27 and TRBJ2-7; no reliable D call. This CDR3 has 12 amino acids. Germline V gives CDR1 MNHEY, CDR2 SMNVEV (reference sequence).

In this sample, this clonotype turned up many times. The CDR3 ends on some other residue instead of the conserved phenylalanine or tryptophan, so this is likely a read error. The DNA is left out, because the CDR3 cannot be placed on it with certainty; the CDR3 is given as TCRdb lists it. The V gene is TRBV10-3, the J gene TRBJ2-1; the table's D call of TRBD1 was not tested on the DNA. Germline V gene sequence: CDR1 ENHRY, CDR2 SYGVKD. Counting both end residues, the CDR3 totals 12 amino acids. The CDR3 spells CAISETPVTPVL.

This clonotype was counted at least ten times. The chain carries TRBV12-3 or TRBV12-4 and TRBJ1-1; 7 bases are shared with TRBD1. V lost 6 bases and J lost 0; bases outside the gene matches: 7. This CDR3 region has 15 residues. The DNA for the CDR3 is TGTGCCAGCAGCTCAGGGGGGTCGATGAACACTGAAGCTTTCTTT. Protein sequence: CASSSGGSMNTEAFF.

V usage is TRBV28 and J usage is TRBJ2-7; no firm D call. Germline CDR1 reads MDHEN; CDR2 reads SYDVKM. CDR3 size: 14 residues. Trimming took off 2 bases at V and 0 bases at J, with 8 bases between the two ends. The CDR3 reads CASSLEWSSYEQYF. In DNA form, the CDR3 reads TGTGCCAGCAGTTTAGAATGGAGCTCCTACGAGCAGTACTTC. The full variable domain, with the rest looked up from reference TRBV28 and TRBJ2-7, is DVKVTQSSRYLVKRTGEKVFLECVQDMDHENMFWYRQDPGLGLRLIYFSYDVKMKEKGDIPEGYSVSREKKERFSLILESASTNQTSMYLCASSLEWSSYEQYFGPGTRLTVT.

This clonotype was counted at least ten times. This chain uses TRBV19 with TRBJ2-1, with D possibly being TRBD1 (7 bases). Germline loops: CDR1 LNHDA, CDR2 SQIVND (reference sequence). The germline V and J ends were trimmed by 5 bases and 9 bases, with 17 bases remaining between them. The CDR3 length is 14 residues. CDR3 bases: TGTGCCAGTAGTCAGGGGGGCGGTAGATTTGAGCAGTTCTTC. Amino acid sequence: CASSQGGGRFEQFF. Full variable domain (missing parts from reference TRBV19 and TRBJ2-1): DGGITQSPKYLFRKEGQNVTLSCEQNLNHDAMYWYRQDPGQGLRLIYYSQIVNDFQKGDIAEGYSVSREKKESFPLTVTSAQKNPTAFYLCASSQGGGRFEQFFGPGTRLTVL.

This clonotype was recorded many times. The genes are TRBV20-1 and TRBJ2-4, with D hard to call. CDR1 and CDR2 (germline): DFQATT, SNEGSKA (reference sequence). Trimming pared 3 bases from V and 1 base from J, leaving 7 bases between. The CDR3 loop spans 13 amino acids. As DNA, the CDR3 is TGCAGTGCTAGTCCCGATGCCAAAAACATTCAGTACTTC. Translated: CSASPDAKNIQYF.

In this sample, this clonotype turned up a few times. The chain recombines TRBV5-1 with TRBJ1-3; D possibly corresponds to TRBD1 (5 bases). This CDR3 region has 16 residues. Germline V gene data show CDR1 as SGHRS and CDR2 as YFSETQ. The V and J ends lost 3 bases and 4 bases respectively, with 17 bases between them. The CDR3 DNA is TGCGCCAGCAGCTCATGGCCGCAGACAGACGGAAACACCATATATTTT. It is translated as CASSSWPQTDGNTIYF.

This clonotype was counted at least ten times. The CDR3 bases are TGTGCCAGCAGCGAGGGACTAGCGGAAATAACCAATTACAACAATGAGCAGTTCTTC. Translated, it gives CASSEGLAEITNYNNEQFF. The gene calls are TRBV9 and TRBJ2-1; TRBD2 aligns across 11 bases. V gave up 3 bases and J gave up 5 bases; unmatched junction bases: 16. CDR3 length: 19 amino acids. Looked up from germline, CDR1 is SGDLS and CDR2 is YYNGEE. The complete variable domain, with remaining parts taken from reference TRBV9 and TRBJ2-1, reads DSGVTQTPKHLITATGQRVTLRCSPRSGDLSVYWYQQSLDQGLQFLIQYYNGEERAKGNILERFSAQQFPDLHSELNLSSLELGDSALYFCASSEGLAEITNYNNEQFFGPGTRLTVL.

Concerning this clonotype: A much more abundant neighbour one base away suggests this may be a read error. CDR3 sequence reads: CASSLTGSEKPFF. The CDR3 DNA reads as TGTGCCAGCAGCTTAACGGGAAGCGAAAAACCGTTTTTT. This rearrangement joins TRBV11-2 to TRBJ1-4; no clear D. The CDR3 totals 13 residues. Germline V lookup: CDR1 SGHAT, CDR2 FQNNGV.

There are many counts of this clonotype. The chain has TRBV29-1 and TRBJ1-4; 8 nucleotides line up with TRBD1. The CDR3 sequence is 14 residues long. The germline V gene has CDR1 SQVTM and CDR2 ANQGSEA. Losses at the gene ends were 5 bases for V and 10 bases for J; bases not matched to a gene: 12. The CDR3 DNA follows: TGCAGCGTTAGCCAGGACAGGGTGGGAGGAAAACTGTTTTTT. Translation: CSVSQDRVGGKLFF.

This clonotype has at least ten counts. The chain carries TRBV28 and TRBJ2-1, with TRBD2 identical over 8 bases. This CDR3 comprises 15 residues. From germline, CDR1 is MDHEN and CDR2 SYDVKM. The V and J ends lost 5 bases and 4 bases, in that order; junction bases with no gene match: 7. CDR3 DNA: TGTGCCAGCAGTACGCCTAGCGGGCCGTACAATGAGCAGTTCTTC. Its translation: CASSTPSGPYNEQFF.

This clonotype was counted only a few times. The chain uses TRBV9 and TRBJ2-7; D is ambiguous. Germline CDR1 reads SGDLS; CDR2 reads YYNGEE. Trimming took 2 bases from V and 4 from J, leaving 10 bases between them. The CDR3 length is 13 residues. This CDR3 reads CASSVSLGYEQYF. The DNA for the CDR3 is TGTGCCAGCAGCGTCTCGCTAGGATACGAGCAGTACTTC. Based on the CDR3 plus reference TRBV9 and TRBJ2-7, the full variable domain is DSGVTQTPKHLITATGQRVTLRCSPRSGDLSVYWYQQSLDQGLQFLIQYYNGEERAKGNILERFSAQQFPDLHSELNLSSLELGDSALYFCASSVSLGYEQYFGPGTRLTVT.

There are many counts of this clonotype. The V call is TRBV4-1, the J call TRBJ2-2; D is perhaps TRBD1 or TRBD2 (6 bases each). Germline V gene data show CDR1 as MGHRA and CDR2 as YSYEKL. V lost 4 bases to trimming and J lost 3 bases, with 15 bases between them. The CDR3 is made up of 16 amino acids. The CDR3 DNA reads as TGCGCCAGCAGCCTCCGTGGGGGGCGGGACACCGGGGAGCTGTTTTTT. Translated, it gives CASSLRGGRDTGELFF.

V gene TRBV10-3 combines with J gene TRBJ1-6; TRBD1 agrees at 7 bases. With V trimmed by 4 bases and J by 8 bases, 2 bases remained unmatched. Germline loops: CDR1 ENHRY, CDR2 SYGVKD. This CDR3 has 13 amino acids. As DNA, the CDR3 is TGTGCCATCAGTGGACAGGGTCATTCACCCCTCCACTTT. Its translation is CAISGQGHSPLHF.

This clonotype was recorded a few times. The chain joins TRBV7-2 to TRBJ2-4; unclear D gene. The CDR3 sequence is 11 residues long. Germline CDR1 SGHTA, CDR2 FQGNSA. The germline V and J ends were trimmed by 1 base and 9 bases, with 4 bases remaining between them. CDR3 sequence (DNA): TGTGCCAGCAGCTTAGAGAGCATTCAGTACTTC. This translates into CASSLESIQYF.

This clonotype came up many times. The chain combines TRBV5-4 with TRBJ1-1, with TRBD1 matching over 9 bases. The CDR3 has 13 amino acids. CDR1 SGHNT and CDR2 YYREEE come from the germline V gene (reference sequence). The junction had 1 base not matched to a gene; V was cut back by 2 bases and J by 5 bases. The CDR3 here is CASSLQGATEAFF. The CDR3 DNA is TGTGCCAGCAGCTTACAGGGGGCAACTGAAGCTTTCTTT.

This clonotype has at least ten counts. The chain uses TRBV7-9 and TRBJ2-7; D unclear. Germline CDR1 reads SEHNR; CDR2 reads FQNEAQ (reference sequence). The length of the CDR3 is 13 residues. V lost 5 bases and J lost 3, with 11 bases in between. The CDR3 protein is CASSEDPYYEQYF. In nucleotides, the CDR3 is TGTGCCAGCAGCGAGGACCCTTACTACGAGCAGTACTTC.

The chain uses TRBV28 and TRBJ2-1, with D maybe TRBD2 (6 bases). CDR1 is MDHEN and CDR2 is SYDVKM in the germline V gene. Trimming took off 2 bases at V and 8 bases at J, with 13 bases between the two ends. The CDR3 has 14 amino acids. The CDR3 spells CASSLDVGGDEQFF. Here the CDR3 DNA reads TGTGCCAGCAGTTTAGATGTTGGAGGGGATGAGCAGTTCTTC.

In this sample, this clonotype turned up many times. The chain carries TRBV6-5 and TRBJ2-3; 8 nucleotides match TRBD2. With 5 bases clipped from V and 4 bases from J, the junction kept 8 bases outside the gene matches. Germline CDR1 is MNHEY and CDR2 is SVGAGI. The CDR3 length is 15 residues. The CDR3 DNA is TGTGCCAGCAGTCCCAGCGGGAGTGGCCCAGATACGCAGTATTTT. This gives the protein CASSPSGSGPDTQYF.

This clonotype appeared many times. V and J are TRBV3-1 and TRBJ1-1; tentatively, D is TRBD1 (6 bases). The CDR3 length is 14 residues. Trimming left V 3 bases short and J 5 bases short, with 13 bases between. Germline loops: CDR1 LGHDT, CDR2 YNNKEL (reference sequence). CDR3 coding DNA: TGTGCCAGCAGCCAGGCAGGGGCGAGGACTGAAGCTTTCTTT. It encodes CASSQAGARTEAFF.

This clonotype was recorded a few times. This chain joins TRBV7-2 and TRBJ2-5, with 7 bases matching TRBD2. Per the germline V gene, CDR1 is SGHTA and CDR2 is FQGNSA. There are 13 residues in the CDR3. J was trimmed by 3 bases and V by 5 bases; bases with no gene match: 3. The CDR3 coding sequence is TGTGCCAGCAGCCTCGGGGGGAAAGAGACCCAGTACTTC. This sequence encodes CASSLGGKETQYF.

This clonotype rates as medium-sized. V and J are TRBV28 and TRBJ1-1, with 9 bases matching TRBD1. The germline gives CDR1 MDHEN, CDR2 SYDVKM. V shed 6 bases, J shed 2 bases, and the junction held 4 bases outside the gene matches. There are 14 residues in the CDR3. CDR3 in DNA: TGTGCCAGCAGCCTGGGACAGGGAAACACTGAAGCTTTCTTT. This codes for CASSLGQGNTEAFF.

The chain uses TRBV5-1 and TRBJ2-5; D call uncertain. The germline CDR1 and CDR2 sequences are SGHRS and YFSETQ. Deletions cut 2 bases from V and 4 bases from J, with 9 bases between. This CDR3 is 13 amino acids long. The CDR3 DNA sequence: TGCGCCAGCAGCTTTTTCTCCCGAGAGACCCAGTACTTC. Its translation is CASSFFSRETQYF.

This clonotype qualifies as medium-sized. V gene TRBV12-3 or TRBV12-4 combines with J gene TRBJ1-1, with D possibly TRBD1 on 6 matching bases. The CDR3 consists of 15 residues. Trimming pared 1 base from V and 3 bases from J, leaving 12 bases between. CDR3 sequence reads: CASSLDTGSDTEAFF. CDR3 DNA sequence: TGTGCCAGCAGTTTAGATACAGGGTCGGACACTGAAGCTTTCTTT.

Many counts were recorded for this clonotype. J is TRBJ2-7 and V is TRBV11-1; D call uncertain. The germline V gene has CDR1 SGHAT and CDR2 FQDESV (reference sequence). This CDR3 comprises 13 residues. V was cut by 1 base and J by 4 bases, with 8 bases left in between. CDR3 bases: TGTGCCAGCAGCTTAGACTCGCTATACGAGCAGTACTTC. Encoded protein: CASSLDSLYEQYF.

This clonotype occurred a few times. This chain joins TRBV5-1 and TRBJ2-5; D is possibly TRBD1 (6 bases). The germline V and J ends were trimmed by 7 bases and 2 bases, with 15 bases remaining between them. CDR1 and CDR2 from the germline V gene are SGHRS and YFSETQ. The length of the CDR3 is 14 residues. The CDR3 bases are TGCGCCAGCCAAGTCGGACAGATGCAAGAGACCCAGTACTTC. It encodes CASQVGQMQETQYF.

At least ten counts were recorded for this clonotype. The V gene is TRBV5-1, the J gene TRBJ1-6; 8 bases match TRBD1. The CDR3 loop spans 16 amino acids. Germline CDR1 is SGHRS and CDR2 is YFSETQ. V was pared by 4 bases and J by 5 bases, with 8 bases of the junction left unmatched. CDR3 bases: TGCGCCAGCAGCCCTGGACAGGGTGTCAATAATTCACCCCTCCACTTT. This codes for CASSPGQGVNNSPLHF.